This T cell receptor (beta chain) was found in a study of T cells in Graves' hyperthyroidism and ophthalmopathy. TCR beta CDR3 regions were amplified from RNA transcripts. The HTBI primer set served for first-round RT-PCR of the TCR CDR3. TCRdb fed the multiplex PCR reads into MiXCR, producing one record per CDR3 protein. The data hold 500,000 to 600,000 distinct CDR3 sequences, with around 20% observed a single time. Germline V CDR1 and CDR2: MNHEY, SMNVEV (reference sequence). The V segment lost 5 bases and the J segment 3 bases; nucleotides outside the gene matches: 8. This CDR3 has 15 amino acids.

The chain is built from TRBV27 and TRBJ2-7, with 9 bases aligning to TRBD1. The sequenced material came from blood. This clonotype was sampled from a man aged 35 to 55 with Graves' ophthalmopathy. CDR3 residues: CASSAGTGYFYEQYF. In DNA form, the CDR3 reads TGTGCCAGCAGTGCCGGGACAGGGTATTTCTACGAGCAGTACTTC.